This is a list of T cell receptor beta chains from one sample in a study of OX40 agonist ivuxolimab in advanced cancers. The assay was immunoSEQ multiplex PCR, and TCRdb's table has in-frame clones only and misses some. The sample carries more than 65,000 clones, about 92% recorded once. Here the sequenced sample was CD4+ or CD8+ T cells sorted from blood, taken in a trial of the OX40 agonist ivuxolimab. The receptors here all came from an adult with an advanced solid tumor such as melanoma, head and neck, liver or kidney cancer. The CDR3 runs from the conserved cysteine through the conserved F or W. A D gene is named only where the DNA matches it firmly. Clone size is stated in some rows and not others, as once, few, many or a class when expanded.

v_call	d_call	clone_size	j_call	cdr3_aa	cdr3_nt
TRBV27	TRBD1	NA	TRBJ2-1	CASTRGTGGYNEQFF	TGTGCCAGCACCCGAGGGACAGGAGGTTACAATGAGCAGTTCTTC
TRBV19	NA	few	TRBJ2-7	CASSTRDGQSSYEQYF	TGTGCCAGTAGTACGCGGGACGGGCAAAGCTCCTACGAGCAGTACTTC
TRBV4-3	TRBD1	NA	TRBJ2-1	CASSQVRDRANEQFF	TGCGCCAGCAGCCAAGTCCGGGACAGGGCAAATGAGCAGTTCTTC
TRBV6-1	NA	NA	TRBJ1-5	CASDDDWFPNQPQHF	TGTGCCAGCGACGACGATTGGTTTCCCAATCAGCCCCAGCATTTT
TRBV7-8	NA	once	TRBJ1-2	CASSLDGGPNYGYTF	TGTGCCAGCAGCTTAGATGGGGGTCCCAACTATGGCTACACCTTC
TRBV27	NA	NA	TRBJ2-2	CASSLLVGELFF	TGTGCCAGCAGTTTATTGGTCGGGGAGCTGTTTTTT
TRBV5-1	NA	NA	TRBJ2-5	CASSLWETQYF	TGCGCCAGCAGCTTGTGGGAGACCCAGTACTTC
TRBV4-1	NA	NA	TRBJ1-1	CASSPRGAGARDTEAFF	TGCGCCAGCAGCCCAAGAGGGGCAGGGGCCAGGGACACTGAAGCTTTCTTT
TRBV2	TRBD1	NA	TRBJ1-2	CASPQGGIANYGYTF	TGTGCCTCTCCGCAGGGGGGGATCGCTAACTATGGCTACACCTTC
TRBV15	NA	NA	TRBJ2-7	CATSRPREGTGIYEQYF	TGTGCCACCAGCAGACCCCGGGAGGGGACAGGGATCTACGAGCAGTACTTC
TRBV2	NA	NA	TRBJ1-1	CATAVTTSNTEAFF	TGTGCCACAGCAGTTACCACAAGCAACACTGAAGCTTTCTTT
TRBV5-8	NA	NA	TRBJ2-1	CASSSTLYNEQFF	TGTGCCAGCAGCTCAACCTTGTACAATGAGCAGTTCTTC
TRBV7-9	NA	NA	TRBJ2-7	CASSSSPSRSYEQYF	TGTGCCAGCAGCTCAAGTCCTTCCCGCTCCTACGAGCAGTACTTC
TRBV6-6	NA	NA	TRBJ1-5	CASSYGPFSNQPQHF	TGTGCCAGCAGTTACGGCCCATTTAGCAATCAGCCCCAGCATTTT
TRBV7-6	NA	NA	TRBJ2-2	CASSPIAGQNTGELFF	TGTGCCAGCAGCCCAATAGCAGGGCAGAACACCGGGGAGCTGTTTTTT
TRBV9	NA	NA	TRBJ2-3	CASSTEGDTTITDTQYF	TGTGCCAGCAGCACAGAGGGGGACACAACGATCACAGATACGCAGTATTTT
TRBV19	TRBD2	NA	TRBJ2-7	CASSPASGGGYEQYF	TGTGCCAGTAGTCCGGCCTCGGGGGGGGGCTACGAGCAGTACTTC
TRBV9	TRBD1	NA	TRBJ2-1	CASSGEGQGKGISSYNEQFF	TGTGCCAGCAGCGGCGAGGGACAGGGTAAGGGGATTTCCTCCTACAATGAGCAGTTCTTC
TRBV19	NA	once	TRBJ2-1	CASSIASRSYNEQFF	TGTGCCAGTAGTATAGCCTCCCGCTCCTACAATGAGCAGTTCTTC
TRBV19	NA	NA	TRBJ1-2	CASLGILPANYGYTF	TGTGCCAGTTTAGGAATTCTGCCTGCTAACTATGGCTACACCTTC
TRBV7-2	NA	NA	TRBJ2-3	CASSYRNPMDTQYF	TGTGCCAGCAGCTATAGGAATCCGATGGATACGCAGTATTTT
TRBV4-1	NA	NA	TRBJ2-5	CASSQEGARETQYF	TGCGCCAGCAGCCAAGAAGGGGCTAGGGAGACCCAGTACTTC
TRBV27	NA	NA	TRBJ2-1	CASSFSTGEIYNEQFF	TGTGCCAGCAGTTTTTCCACAGGAGAAATCTACAATGAGCAGTTCTTC
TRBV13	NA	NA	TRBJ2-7	CASSLGGDPHSYEQYF	TGTGCCAGCAGCTTAGGAGGGGACCCCCACTCCTACGAGCAGTACTTC
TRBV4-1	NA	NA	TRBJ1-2	CASSPHMGVGSYGYTF	TGCGCCAGCAGCCCGCACATGGGGGTTGGGAGCTATGGCTACACCTTC
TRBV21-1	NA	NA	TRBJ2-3	CASTRGAGADTQYF	TGTGCCAGCACCAGGGGGGCCGGGGCAGATACGCAGTATTTT
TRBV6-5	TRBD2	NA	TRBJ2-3	CASSRQRGAVDTQYF	TGTGCCAGCAGTCGCCAGCGGGGGGCAGTAGATACGCAGTATTTT
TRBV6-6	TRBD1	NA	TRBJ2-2	CASSYSGTGWPGELFF	TGTGCCAGCAGTTACTCGGGGACAGGGTGGCCCGGGGAGCTGTTTTTT